This T cell receptor (beta chain) was sequenced for a study of T-cell reconstitution after alpha-beta-depleted transplantation in children. Preparation of the TCRbeta library used unique molecular identifiers. In TCRdb, the PCR reads were re-called with MiXCR into one record per CDR3 protein. The table shows 280,000 or so distinct CDR3 sequences, with around 10% occurring only once. This clonotype was seen ten or more times. The CDR3 extends over 13 amino acids. CDR1 and CDR2 from the germline V gene are SQVTM and ANQGSEA. V dropped 3 bases and J dropped 0 bases, with 3 bases sitting between them. The source was peripheral blood, collected 180 days after TCRalphabeta/CD19-depleted stem cell transplant. The rearrangement links TRBV29-1 to TRBJ2-6; D gene uncertain. The receptor was derived from a male patient aged 2-9 years who had a stem cell transplant for chronic granulomatous disease, so the T cells may come from the graft donor. CDR3 protein: CSVESSGANVLTF. In DNA form, the CDR3 reads TGCAGCGTTGAGAGCTCTGGGGCCAACGTCCTGACTTTC.